The source of this T cell receptor (beta chain) is a study of shared T cell receptors in the human thymus. CDR3 length: 18 amino acids. With 0 bases removed from V and 3 bases from J, the gap between germline ends came to 20 bases. The germline gives CDR1 MGHRA, CDR2 YSYEKL. Assay: immunoSEQ multiplex PCR; the TCRdb copy retains only in-frame clones and omits some. The sample lists around 340,000 clones, roughly 94% occurring once. The sequenced sample was thymocytes. This sequence was found in a human donor. The rearrangement joins TRBV4-1 to TRBJ1-1; D ambiguous. CDR3 sequence (DNA): TGCGCCAGCAGCCAAGATCCCAAAGAACAGTTTGAGTACACTGAAGCTTTCTTT. Encoded protein: CASSQDPKEQFEYTEAFF.